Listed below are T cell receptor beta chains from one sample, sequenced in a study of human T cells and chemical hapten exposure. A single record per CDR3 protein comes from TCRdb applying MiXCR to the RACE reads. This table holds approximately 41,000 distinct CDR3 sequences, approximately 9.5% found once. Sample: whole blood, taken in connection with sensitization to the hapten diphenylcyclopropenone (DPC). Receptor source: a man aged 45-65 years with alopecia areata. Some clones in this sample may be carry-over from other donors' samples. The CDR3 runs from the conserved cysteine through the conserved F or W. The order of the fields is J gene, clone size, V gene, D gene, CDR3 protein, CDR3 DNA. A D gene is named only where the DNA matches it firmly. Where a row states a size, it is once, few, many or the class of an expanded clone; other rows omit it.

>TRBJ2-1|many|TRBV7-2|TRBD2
CASSSKRESYNEQFF
TGTGCCAGCAGCTCTAAGCGGGAGTCATACAATGAGCAGTTCTTC
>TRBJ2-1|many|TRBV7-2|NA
CASSYGSFDEQFF
TGTGCCAGCAGCTACGGGAGTTTCGATGAGCAGTTCTTC
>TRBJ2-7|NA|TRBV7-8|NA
CASSKLQGTSYEQYF
TGTGCCAGCAGCAAACTACAGGGTACCTCCTACGAGCAGTACTTC
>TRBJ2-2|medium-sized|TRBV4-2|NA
CASSYVAGELFF
TGTGCCAGCAGCTATGTTGCAGGGGAGCTGTTTTTT
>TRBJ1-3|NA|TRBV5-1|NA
CASSLSSGTFSGNTIYF
TGCGCCAGCAGCTTGAGTAGCGGGACCTTCTCTGGAAACACCATATATTTT
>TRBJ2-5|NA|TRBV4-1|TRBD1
CASSRDRAYQETQYF
TGCGCCAGCAGCCGGGACAGGGCGTACCAAGAGACCCAGTACTTC
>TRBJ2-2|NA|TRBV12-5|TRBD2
CASGFLPTSGITGELFF
TGTGCTAGTGGTTTCTTACCGACTAGCGGGATCACCGGGGAGCTGTTTTTT
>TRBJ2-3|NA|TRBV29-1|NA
CSVRMSTDTQYF
TGCAGCGTCCGAATGTCCACAGATACGCAGTATTTT
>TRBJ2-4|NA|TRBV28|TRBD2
CASSPRTSGRVGIQYF
TGTGCCAGCAGTCCGAGGACTAGCGGGAGGGTTGGCATTCAGTACTTC
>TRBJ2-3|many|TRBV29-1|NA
CSVRKGGEREDTQYF
TGCAGCGTCAGGAAGGGGGGGGAACGAGAAGATACGCAGTATTTT
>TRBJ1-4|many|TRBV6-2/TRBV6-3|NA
CASSYGTIGEKLFF
TGTGCCAGCAGTTACGGGACGATCGGGGAAAAACTGTTTTTT
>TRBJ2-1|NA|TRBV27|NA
CASSSGKFSYNEQFF
TGTGCCAGCAGTAGTGGGAAGTTCTCCTACAATGAGCAGTTCTTC
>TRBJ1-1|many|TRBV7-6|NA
CASSLVGGRSTEAFF
TGTGCCAGCAGCTTAGTCGGGGGGCGGAGCACTGAAGCTTTCTTT
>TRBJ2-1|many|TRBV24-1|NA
CATSDSGGIDEQFF
TGTGCCACCAGTGATTCAGGTGGTATCGATGAGCAGTTCTTC
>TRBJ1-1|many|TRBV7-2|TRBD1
CASSLVAGGRDTEAFF
TGTGCCAGCAGCTTAGTCGCAGGGGGCCGGGACACTGAAGCTTTCTTT
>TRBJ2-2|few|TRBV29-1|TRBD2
CSVSSRPGLNTGELFF
TGCAGCGTTTCTTCCCGCCCGGGACTAAACACCGGGGAGCTGTTTTTT
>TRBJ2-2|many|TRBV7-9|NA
CASSLASRAGELFF
TGTGCCAGCAGCTTGGCCAGCCGAGCCGGGGAGCTGTTTTTT
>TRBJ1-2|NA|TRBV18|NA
CASSPRNGYNYGYTF
TGTGCCAGCTCACCGCGGAATGGATATAACTATGGCTACACCTTC
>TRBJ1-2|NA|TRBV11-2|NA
CASNRGALNYGYTF
TGTGCCAGCAATAGGGGAGCCCTTAACTATGGCTACACCTTC
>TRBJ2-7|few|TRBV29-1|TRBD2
CSVSTTSGRPYEQYF
TGCAGCGTTTCAACGACTAGCGGGAGACCCTACGAGCAGTACTTC
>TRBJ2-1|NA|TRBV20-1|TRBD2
CSPSGRSMNQFF
TGCAGTCCCAGCGGGAGGTCAATGAATCAGTTCTTC
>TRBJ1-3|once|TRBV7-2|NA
CASSLGPGNTIYF
TGTGCCAGCAGCTTGGGCCCTGGAAACACCATATATTTT
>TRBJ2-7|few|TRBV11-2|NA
CASSLYMGGTYEQYF
TGTGCCAGCAGCTTGTATATGGGGGGTACCTACGAGCAGTACTTC
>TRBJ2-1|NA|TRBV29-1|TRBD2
CSVEGLAANEQFF
TGCAGCGTTGAGGGACTAGCAGCCAATGAGCAGTTCTTC
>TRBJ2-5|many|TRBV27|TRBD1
CASSLEGQGGETQYF
TGTGCCAGCAGTTTAGAGGGACAGGGCGGAGAGACCCAGTACTTC
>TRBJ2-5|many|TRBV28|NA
CASSFAIAWGETQYF
TGTGCCAGCAGTTTCGCGATAGCCTGGGGAGAGACCCAGTACTTC
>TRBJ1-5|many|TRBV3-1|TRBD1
CASSQEGRGFGQPQHF
TGTGCCAGCAGCCAAGAGGGCAGGGGGTTCGGTCAGCCCCAGCATTTT
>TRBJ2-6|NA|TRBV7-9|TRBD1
CASSLLGQEASGANVLTF
TGTGCCAGCAGCTTACTGGGACAGGAGGCTTCCGGGGCCAACGTCCTGACTTTC
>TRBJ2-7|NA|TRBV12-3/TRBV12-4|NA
CASSSTSLWEQYF
TGTGCCAGCAGCTCGACAAGCCTCTGGGAGCAGTACTTC
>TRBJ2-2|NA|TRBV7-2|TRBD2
CASSLAGGMNTGELFF
TGTGCCAGCAGCCTAGCGGGAGGGATGAACACCGGGGAGCTGTTTTTT
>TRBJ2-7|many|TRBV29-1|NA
CSVDSVDEQYF
TGCAGCGTTGACTCCGTGGACGAGCAGTACTTC
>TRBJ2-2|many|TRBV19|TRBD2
CATPGAGDHTGELFF
TGTGCCACCCCCGGTGCGGGAGACCACACCGGGGAGCTGTTTTTT
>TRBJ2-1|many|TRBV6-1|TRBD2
CASKSGLAENEQFF
TGTGCCAGCAAGTCAGGACTAGCGGAAAATGAGCAGTTCTTC
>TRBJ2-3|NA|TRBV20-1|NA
CSAKVLGGTDTQYF
TGCAGTGCTAAGGTCTTAGGAGGCACAGATACGCAGTATTTT
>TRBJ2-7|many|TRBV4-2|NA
CASSQGPGTTYEQYF
TGTGCCAGCAGCCAAGGACCGGGGACAACATACGAGCAGTACTTC
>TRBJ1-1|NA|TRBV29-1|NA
CSGVQLMNTEAFF
TGCAGCGGGGTACAGCTAATGAACACTGAAGCTTTCTTT
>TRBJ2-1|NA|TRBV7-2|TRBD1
CASSLRGQNNEQFF
TGTGCCAGCAGCCTCAGGGGACAGAACAATGAGCAGTTCTTC
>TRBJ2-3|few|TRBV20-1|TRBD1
CSASPRTGGASDTQYF
TGCAGTGCTAGCCCGCGAACAGGGGGCGCCTCAGATACGCAGTATTTT
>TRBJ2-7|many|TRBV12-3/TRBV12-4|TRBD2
CASSPTSGVTYEQYF
TGTGCCAGCAGTCCAACTAGCGGGGTTACCTACGAGCAGTACTTC
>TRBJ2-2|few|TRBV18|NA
CASSPTEIANTGELFF
TGTGCCAGCTCACCGACAGAAATAGCGAACACCGGGGAGCTGTTTTTT
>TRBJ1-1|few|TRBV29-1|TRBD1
CSVTETGFTEAFF
TGCAGCGTTACCGAGACAGGGTTCACTGAAGCTTTCTTT
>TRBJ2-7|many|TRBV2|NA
CASSKAGTYEQYF
TGTGCCAGCAGCAAAGCCGGCACCTACGAGCAGTACTTC
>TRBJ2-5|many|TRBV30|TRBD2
CAWSGPGRLAGETQYF
TGTGCCTGGAGTGGGCCGGGACGACTAGCCGGGGAGACCCAGTACTTC
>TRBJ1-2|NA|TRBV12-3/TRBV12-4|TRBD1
CASSLGQALSGYTF
TGTGCCAGCAGTCTAGGACAGGCCTTGTCTGGCTACACCTTC
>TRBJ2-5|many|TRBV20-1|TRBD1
CSAHRTGDLMETQYF
TGCAGTGCTCACCGGACAGGGGACCTTATGGAGACCCAGTACTTC
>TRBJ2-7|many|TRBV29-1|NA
CSTKDRDSSSYEQYF
TGCAGCACCAAAGACAGGGACTCAAGCTCCTACGAGCAGTACTTC
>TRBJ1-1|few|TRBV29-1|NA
CSVELVLPRTEAFF
TGCAGCGTTGAGTTGGTTCTTCCGCGGACTGAAGCTTTCTTT
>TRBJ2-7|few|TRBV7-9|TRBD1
CASSFEGTASYEQYF
TGTGCCAGCAGCTTTGAGGGGACAGCCTCCTACGAGCAGTACTTC
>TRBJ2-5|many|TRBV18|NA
CASSPDRGETQYF
TGTGCCAGCTCACCGGACCGAGGAGAGACCCAGTACTTC
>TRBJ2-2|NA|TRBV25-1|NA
CASSGGTPVSGELFF
TGTGCCAGCAGTGGGGGGACTCCCGTTAGCGGGGAGCTGTTTTTT
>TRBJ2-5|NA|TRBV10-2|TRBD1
CASFNRGIEETQYF
TGCGCCAGCTTCAACAGGGGGATTGAAGAGACCCAGTACTTC
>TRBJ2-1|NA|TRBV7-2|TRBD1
CASSPGQIYNEQFF
TGTGCCAGCAGTCCGGGACAGATTTACAATGAGCAGTTCTTC
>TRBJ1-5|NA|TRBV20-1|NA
CSASIRGNQPQHF
TGCAGTGCTAGTATCCGGGGGAATCAGCCCCAGCATTTT
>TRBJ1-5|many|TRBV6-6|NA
CASSYSPHGNQPQHF
TGTGCCAGCAGTTACTCTCCACACGGTAATCAGCCCCAGCATTTT
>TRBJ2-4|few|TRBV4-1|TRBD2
CASSSTPGGEAKNIQYF
TGCGCCAGCAGCTCCACCCCGGGAGGTGAAGCCAAAAACATTCAGTACTTC